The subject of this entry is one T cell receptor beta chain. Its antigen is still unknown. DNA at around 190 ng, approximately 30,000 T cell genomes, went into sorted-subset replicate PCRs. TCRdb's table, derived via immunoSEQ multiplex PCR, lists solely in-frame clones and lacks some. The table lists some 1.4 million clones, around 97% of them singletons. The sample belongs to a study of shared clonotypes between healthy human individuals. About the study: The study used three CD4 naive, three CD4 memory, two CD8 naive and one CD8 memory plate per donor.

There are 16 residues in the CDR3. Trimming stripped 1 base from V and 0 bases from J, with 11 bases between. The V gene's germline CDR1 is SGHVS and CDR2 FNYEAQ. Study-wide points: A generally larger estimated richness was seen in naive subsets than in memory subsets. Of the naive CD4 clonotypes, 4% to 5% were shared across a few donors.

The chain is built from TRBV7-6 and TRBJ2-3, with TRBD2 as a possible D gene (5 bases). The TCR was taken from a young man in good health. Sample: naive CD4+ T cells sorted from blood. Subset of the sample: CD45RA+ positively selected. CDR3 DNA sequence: TGTGCCAGCAGCTTAGGGGTAGCGATCAGCACAGATACGCAGTATTTT. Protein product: CASSLGVAISTDTQYF.